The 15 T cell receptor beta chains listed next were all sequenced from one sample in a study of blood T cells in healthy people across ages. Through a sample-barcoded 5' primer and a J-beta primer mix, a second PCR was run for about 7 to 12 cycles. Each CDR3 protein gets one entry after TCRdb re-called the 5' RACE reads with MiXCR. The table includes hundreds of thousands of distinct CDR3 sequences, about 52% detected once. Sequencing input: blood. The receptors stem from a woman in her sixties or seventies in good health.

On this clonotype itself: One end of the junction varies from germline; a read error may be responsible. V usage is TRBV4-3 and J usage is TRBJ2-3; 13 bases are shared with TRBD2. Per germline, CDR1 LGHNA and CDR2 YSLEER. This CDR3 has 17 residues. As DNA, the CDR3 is TGCGCCAGCCGCCAAGATGGACTAGCGGGAGTAGGAGATACGCAGTATTTT. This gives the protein CASRQDGLAGVGDTQYF.

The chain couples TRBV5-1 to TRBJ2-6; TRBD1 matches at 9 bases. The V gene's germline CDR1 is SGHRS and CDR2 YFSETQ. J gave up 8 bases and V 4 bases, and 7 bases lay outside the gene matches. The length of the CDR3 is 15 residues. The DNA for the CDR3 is TGCGCCAGCAGCGATGGACAGGGGAGCTCCAACGTCCTGACTTTC. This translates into CASSDGQGSSNVLTF.

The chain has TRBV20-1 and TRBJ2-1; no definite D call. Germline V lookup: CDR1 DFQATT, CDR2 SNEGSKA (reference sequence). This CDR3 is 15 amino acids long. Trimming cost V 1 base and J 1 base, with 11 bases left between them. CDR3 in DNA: TGCAGTGCTAGAGGGGCAGGCAGATCCTACAATGAGCAGTTCTTC. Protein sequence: CSARGAGRSYNEQFF.

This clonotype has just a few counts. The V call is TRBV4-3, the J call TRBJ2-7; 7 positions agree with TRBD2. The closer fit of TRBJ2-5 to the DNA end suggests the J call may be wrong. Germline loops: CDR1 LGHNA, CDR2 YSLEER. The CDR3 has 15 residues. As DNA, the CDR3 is TGCGCCAGCAGCCAAGAATGGGGGGGTGTGGAGACCCAGTACTTC. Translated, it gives CASSQEWGGVETQYF.

DNA of the CDR3: TGTGCCAGCAGCCCGGCCCTGTATACGCAGTATTTT. It specifies CASSPALYTQYF. The chain joins TRBV9 to TRBJ2-3; D remains ambiguous. Germline loops: CDR1 SGDLS, CDR2 YYNGEE. This CDR3 is 12 amino acids long. Trimming cost V 4 bases and J 7 bases, with 10 bases left between them.

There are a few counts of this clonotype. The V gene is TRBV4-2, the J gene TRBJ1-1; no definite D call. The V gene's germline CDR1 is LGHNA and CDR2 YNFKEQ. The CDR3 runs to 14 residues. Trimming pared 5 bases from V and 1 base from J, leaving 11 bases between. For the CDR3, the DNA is TGTGCCAGCAGCTCCCAGCCACAGAACACTGAAGCTTTCTTT. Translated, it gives CASSSQPQNTEAFF.

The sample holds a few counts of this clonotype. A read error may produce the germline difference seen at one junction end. The CDR3 spells CASSLTLGLAGTDTQYF. The CDR3 DNA follows: TGTGCTAGCAGCCTTACCCTGGGACTAGCGGGCACAGATACGCAGTATTTT. V usage is TRBV7-7 and J usage is TRBJ2-3, with 11 bases that match TRBD2. Germline CDR1 reads SSHAT; CDR2 reads FNYEAQ (reference sequence). CDR3 length: 17 residues.

The CDR3: CASRSSSGPLTSGYTF. The CDR3 DNA reads TGTGCCAGCAGGTCCTCCTCCGGACCGCTGACTAGTGGCTACACCTTC. This chain links TRBV6-5 with TRBJ1-2; D not resolved. The V end lost 6 bases, the J end lost 7 bases, and 24 bases lay between the germline ends. The germline gives CDR1 MNHEY, CDR2 SVGAGI. This CDR3 comprises 16 residues.

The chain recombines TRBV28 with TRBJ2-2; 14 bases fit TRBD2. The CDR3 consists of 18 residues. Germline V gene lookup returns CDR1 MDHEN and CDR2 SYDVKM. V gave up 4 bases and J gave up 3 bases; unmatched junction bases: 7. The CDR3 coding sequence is TGTGCCAGCAGTTCGGGACTAGCGGGAGTCACCTACACCGGGGAGCTGTTTTTT. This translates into CASSSGLAGVTYTGELFF.

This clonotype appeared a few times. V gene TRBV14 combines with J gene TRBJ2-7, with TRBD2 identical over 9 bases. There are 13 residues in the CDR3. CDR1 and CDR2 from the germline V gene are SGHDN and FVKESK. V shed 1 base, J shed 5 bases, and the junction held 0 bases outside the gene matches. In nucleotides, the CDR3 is TGTGCCAGCAGCCAAGGACTAGCGGACGAGCAGTACTTC. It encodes CASSQGLADEQYF.

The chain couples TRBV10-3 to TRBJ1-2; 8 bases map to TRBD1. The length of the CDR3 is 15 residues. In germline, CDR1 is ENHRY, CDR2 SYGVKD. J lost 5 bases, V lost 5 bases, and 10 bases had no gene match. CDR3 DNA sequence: TGTGCCATCAGTAAAACTCCGGGACAGGATTATGGCTACACCTTC. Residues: CAISKTPGQDYGYTF.

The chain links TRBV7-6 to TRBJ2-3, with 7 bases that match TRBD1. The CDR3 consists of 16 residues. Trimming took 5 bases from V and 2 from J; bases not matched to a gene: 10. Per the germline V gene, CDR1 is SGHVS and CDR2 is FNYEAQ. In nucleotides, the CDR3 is TGTGCCAGCAGCCCCGACGAGGGGGCTGACACAGATACGCAGTATTTT. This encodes CASSPDEGADTDTQYF.

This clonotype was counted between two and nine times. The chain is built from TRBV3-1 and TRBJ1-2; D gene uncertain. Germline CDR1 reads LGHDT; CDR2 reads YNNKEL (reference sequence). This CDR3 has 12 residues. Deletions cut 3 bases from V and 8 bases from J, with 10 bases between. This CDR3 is CASSQYSGGYTF. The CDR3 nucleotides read TGTGCCAGCAGCCAGTACTCCGGAGGCTACACCTTC.

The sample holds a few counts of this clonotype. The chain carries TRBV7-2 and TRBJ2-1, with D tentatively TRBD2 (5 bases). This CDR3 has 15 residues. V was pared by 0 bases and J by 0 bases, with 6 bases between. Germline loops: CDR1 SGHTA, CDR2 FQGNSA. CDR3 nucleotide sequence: TGTGCCAGCAGCTTAGCTAGCGTCTCCTACAATGAGCAGTTCTTC. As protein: CASSLASVSYNEQFF.

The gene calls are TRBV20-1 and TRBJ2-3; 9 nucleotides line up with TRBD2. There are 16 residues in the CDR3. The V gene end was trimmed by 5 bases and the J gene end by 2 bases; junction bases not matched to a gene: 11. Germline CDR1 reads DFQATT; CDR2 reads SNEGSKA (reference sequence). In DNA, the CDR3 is TGCAGTGCTGAGTCCCCTAGCGGGGATTACACAGATACGCAGTATTTT. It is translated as CSAESPSGDYTDTQYF.